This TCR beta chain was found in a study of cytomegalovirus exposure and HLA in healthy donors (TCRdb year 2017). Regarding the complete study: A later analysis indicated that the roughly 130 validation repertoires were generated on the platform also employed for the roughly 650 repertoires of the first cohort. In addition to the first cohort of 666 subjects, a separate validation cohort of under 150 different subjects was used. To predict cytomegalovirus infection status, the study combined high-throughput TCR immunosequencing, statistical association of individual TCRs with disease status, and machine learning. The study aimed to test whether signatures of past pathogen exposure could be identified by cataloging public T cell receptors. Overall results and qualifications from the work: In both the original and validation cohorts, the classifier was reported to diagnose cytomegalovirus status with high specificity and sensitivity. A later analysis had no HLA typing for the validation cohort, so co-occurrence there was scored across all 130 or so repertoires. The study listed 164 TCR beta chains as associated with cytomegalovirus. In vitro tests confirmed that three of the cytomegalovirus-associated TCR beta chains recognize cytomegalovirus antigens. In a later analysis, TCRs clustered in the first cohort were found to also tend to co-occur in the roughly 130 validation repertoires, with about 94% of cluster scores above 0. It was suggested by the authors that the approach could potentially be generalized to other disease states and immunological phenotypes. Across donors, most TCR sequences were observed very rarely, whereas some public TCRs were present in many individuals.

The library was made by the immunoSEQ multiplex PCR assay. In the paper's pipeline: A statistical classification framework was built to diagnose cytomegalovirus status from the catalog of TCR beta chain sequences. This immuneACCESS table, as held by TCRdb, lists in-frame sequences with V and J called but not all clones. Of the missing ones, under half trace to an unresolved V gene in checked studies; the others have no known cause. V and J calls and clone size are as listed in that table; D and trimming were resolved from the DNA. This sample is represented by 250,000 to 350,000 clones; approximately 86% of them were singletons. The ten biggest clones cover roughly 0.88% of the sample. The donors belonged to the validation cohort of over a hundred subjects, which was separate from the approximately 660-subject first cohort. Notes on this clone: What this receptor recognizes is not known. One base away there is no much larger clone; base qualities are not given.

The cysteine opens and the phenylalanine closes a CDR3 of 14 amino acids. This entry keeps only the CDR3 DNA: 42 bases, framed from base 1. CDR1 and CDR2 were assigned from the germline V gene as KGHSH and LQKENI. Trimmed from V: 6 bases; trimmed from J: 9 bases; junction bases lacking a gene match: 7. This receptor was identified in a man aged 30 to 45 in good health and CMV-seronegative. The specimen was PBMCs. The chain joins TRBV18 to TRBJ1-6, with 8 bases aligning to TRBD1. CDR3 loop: CASSNSTGGSPLHF. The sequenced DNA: TGTGCCAGCTCTAACTCCACAGGGGGTTCACCCCTCCACTTT.